This TCR beta chain was observed in a study of blood T cells in healthy people across ages. A sample-barcoded 5' primer and a J-beta primer mix were used in a second PCR of roughly 6 to 11 cycles. Using its own MiXCR run on the 5' RACE reads, TCRdb lists one record per CDR3 protein. The sample consists of approximately 790,000 distinct CDR3 sequences, 62% of them appearing once. V was cut by 0 bases and J by 3 bases, with 9 bases left in between. This CDR3 has 13 residues. Germline V gene data show CDR1 as DFQATT and CDR2 as SNEGSKA (reference sequence). This clonotype originated in a man aged 30 to 45 in good health. The rearrangement joins TRBV20-1 to TRBJ2-7; no definite D call. Sequencing was performed on blood. The DNA of the CDR3 is TGCAGTGCTAGAGATGAGCAGATCTACGAGCAGTACTTC. Translating it yields CSARDEQIYEQYF.